This is a list of T cell receptor beta chains from one sample in a study of cytomegalovirus exposure and HLA in healthy donors. The method was immunoSEQ multiplex PCR; TCRdb's version includes in-frame clones alone and lacks a portion of them. The sample comprises 150,000 to 200,000 clones, about 79% of which are singletons, and approximately 2.1% rests with the top ten. The sample consisted of PBMCs. These receptors all come from a woman aged 50 to 60 in good health and CMV-seronegative. The CDR3 runs from the conserved cysteine through the conserved F or W.

cdr3_aa: CGSSSGNTIYF
v_call: TRBV6-6

cdr3_aa: CASSEWDGSSPQHF
v_call: TRBV6-1

cdr3_aa: CASSWGREGTGELFF
v_call: TRBV5-5

cdr3_aa: CASSERQGISGYTF
v_call: TRBV2

cdr3_aa: CASSRRELGEKLFF
v_call: TRBV5-4

cdr3_aa: CASSPVREASYEQYF
v_call: TRBV5-8

cdr3_aa: CASSLGGSNSPLHF
v_call: TRBV11-2

cdr3_aa: CASSSPGQETQYF
v_call: TRBV6-5

cdr3_aa: CASSPSLAGAFDEQYF
v_call: TRBV18

cdr3_aa: CASRMTGINSPLHF
v_call: TRBV6-5

cdr3_aa: CASSPIQGNEQYF
v_call: TRBV7-2

cdr3_aa: CASRIQGSNQPQHF
v_call: TRBV19

cdr3_aa: CASSYGWGREGQYEQYF
v_call: TRBV28

cdr3_aa: CASSQGGSGVTQYF
v_call: TRBV14

cdr3_aa: CASSSVQGTSSGANVLTF
v_call: TRBV18

cdr3_aa: CASSLADSQGYTF
v_call: TRBV5-6

cdr3_aa: CASRNRTAMNTEAFF
v_call: TRBV5-1

cdr3_aa: CASSSRTSGRMHEQFF
v_call: TRBV6-5

cdr3_aa: CSSSSPSGGNTGELFF
v_call: TRBV7-9

cdr3_aa: CASSPLAGGQETQYF
v_call: TRBV18

cdr3_aa: CSADGGQRGQYF
v_call: TRBV29-1

cdr3_aa: CASSYSVRAGNTIYF
v_call: TRBV6-5

cdr3_aa: CASSVGHLNTEAFF
v_call: TRBV5-1

cdr3_aa: CASSQSRGTNEKLFF
v_call: TRBV23-1

cdr3_aa: CASSPGTGVLETQYF
v_call: TRBV7-3

cdr3_aa: CASSLGAGLGEQFF
v_call: TRBV7-2

cdr3_aa: CASGNVAKNIQYF
v_call: TRBV10-3

cdr3_aa: CASSPGTDSNQPQHF
v_call: TRBV18

cdr3_aa: CASSQEAIGQGARNTEAFF
v_call: TRBV4-3

cdr3_aa: CASSPQQATNEKLFF
v_call: TRBV7-2

cdr3_aa: CASSFYGTHSTDTQYF
v_call: TRBV7-2

cdr3_aa: CASSPTRREQYF
v_call: TRBV7-2

cdr3_aa: CASSLDRGTDTQYF
v_call: TRBV11-2

cdr3_aa: CASSAGRYEQYF
v_call: TRBV10-2

cdr3_aa: CASSPGTGTGDEKLFF
v_call: TRBV25-1

cdr3_aa: CASSLSGQGFSGELFF
v_call: TRBV28

cdr3_aa: CASSQDEGLSSWYNSPLHF
v_call: TRBV4-1

cdr3_aa: CASSVGQGRTYEQYF
v_call: TRBV7-2

cdr3_aa: CASSQGQVSSYNEQFF
v_call: TRBV11-3

cdr3_aa: CASTTGGRPSEQYF
v_call: TRBV28

cdr3_aa: CASKGSGRRYTF
v_call: TRBV27

cdr3_aa: CASSLGGGEKRSNQPQHF
v_call: TRBV7-9

cdr3_aa: CASSLITGVLAYEQYF
v_call: TRBV28

cdr3_aa: CASNTGQGGWTDTQYF
v_call: TRBV10-1

cdr3_aa: CAWSGQGNSPLHF
v_call: TRBV30

cdr3_aa: CASSLTIGMGQLNYGYTF
v_call: TRBV27

cdr3_aa: CASNSGSRGTGELFF
v_call: TRBV27

cdr3_aa: CASSLGGQSQETQYF
v_call: TRBV7-8

cdr3_aa: CASGDRVTSAEAFF
v_call: TRBV2

cdr3_aa: CAWADRVGQPQHF
v_call: TRBV30

cdr3_aa: CAISGGVGNTIYF
v_call: TRBV10-3

cdr3_aa: CASSEEDSFWETQYF
v_call: TRBV6-1

cdr3_aa: CASSLGGLAGAQSYEQYF
v_call: TRBV11-3

cdr3_aa: CAISDTLNSNQPQHF
v_call: TRBV10-3

cdr3_aa: CATRTSTDTQYF
v_call: TRBV28

cdr3_aa: CASSMTGTNYGYTF
v_call: TRBV19

cdr3_aa: CASSLPSGANYEQYF
v_call: TRBV7-8

cdr3_aa: CASSWGDSNQPQHF
v_call: TRBV5-1

cdr3_aa: CASSSYPRRTGELFF
v_call: TRBV11-1